A single sample is the source of the 10 T cell receptor beta chains below, sequenced in a study of blood T cell repertoires in COVID-19. Repertoires were generated with immunoSEQ multiplex PCR, while TCRdb's copy carries only in-frame clones and drops some. The table records approximately 74,000 clones, roughly three quarters of them present only once. Sequencing used peripheral blood. These receptor sequences come from a man in his sixties with acute or convalescent COVID-19.

This clone appeared a few times. J is TRBJ1-5 and V is TRBV19; 10 bases align to TRBD1. CDR3 length: 17 residues. The germline V gene encodes CDR1 LNHDA and CDR2 SQIVND (reference sequence). J lost 3 bases, V lost 4 bases, and 9 bases had no gene match. The CDR3 DNA reads as TGTGCCAGTAGTAGGACTGCGGGACAGGGGTACAATCAGCCCCAGCATTTT. It translates to CASSRTAGQGYNQPQHF.

The V call is TRBV30, the J call TRBJ1-2; D gene uncertain. CDR1 is GTSNPN and CDR2 is SVGIG in the germline V gene (reference sequence). The CDR3 is 10 residues long. V was shortened by 6 bases and J by 7 bases, with 9 bases between the two germline ends. CDR3 nucleotides: TGTGCCTGCTCTTCGAGTGGCTACACCTTC. Its protein is CACSSSGYTF.

The count of this clone is one. The V call is TRBV5-5, the J call TRBJ1-1; TRBD1 agrees at 8 bases. The CDR3 length is 14 residues. Trimming cost V 3 bases and J 4 bases; bases outside gene matches: 5. CDR1 SGHKS and CDR2 YYEKEE come from the germline V gene (reference sequence). The CDR3 DNA is TGTGCCAGCAGCTCGCAGGGGGCGTTCACTGAAGCTTTCTTT. It yields the protein CASSSQGAFTEAFF.

CDR3 sequence: CAWERGAYNEQFF. CDR3 sequence (DNA): TGTGCCTGGGAGCGGGGGGCCTACAATGAGCAGTTCTTC. This chain joins TRBV30 and TRBJ2-1; TRBD2 aligns across 9 bases. This CDR3 comprises 13 residues. Losses at the gene ends were 5 bases for V and 2 bases for J; bases not matched to a gene: 1. Germline V gene data show CDR1 as GTSNPN and CDR2 as SVGIG (reference sequence).

V usage is TRBV7-2 and J usage is TRBJ1-2; 10 positions match TRBD1. From germline, CDR1 is SGHTA and CDR2 FQGNSA. This CDR3 contains 15 residues. With 5 bases clipped from V and 4 bases from J, the junction kept 7 bases outside the gene matches. The CDR3 nucleotides are TGTGCCAGCAGCGACCGGGACAGGGGCGGCTATGGCTACACCTTC. Residues: CASSDRDRGGYGYTF.

The V gene is TRBV7-8, the J gene TRBJ2-7, with D possibly being TRBD1 (5 bases). Trimming cost V 0 bases and J 5 bases, with 14 bases left between them. Germline values: CDR1 SGHVS, CDR2 FQNEAQ. This CDR3 contains 15 residues. As DNA, the CDR3 is TGTGCCAGCAGCTTAGCAGGGGAAAGTATTCACGAGCAGTACTTC. Its protein product is CASSLAGESIHEQYF.

CDR3 region: CASGGEEAFF. CDR3 in DNA: TGTGCCAGCGGGGGGGAAGAAGCTTTCTTT. This chain links TRBV12-3 or TRBV12-4 with TRBJ1-1; D is possibly TRBD1 (5 bases). This CDR3 has 10 amino acids. The V and J ends lost 8 bases and 8 bases respectively, with 9 bases between them.

The chain is built from TRBV7-2 and TRBJ2-7, with D hard to call. In germline, CDR1 is SGHTA, CDR2 FQGNSA. With 3 bases removed from V and 3 bases from J, the gap between germline ends came to 9 bases. The CDR3 has 13 amino acids. The CDR3 sequence: CASSLGRIYEQYF. CDR3 in DNA: TGTGCCAGCAGCTTGGGCAGGATCTACGAGCAGTACTTC. The variable domain in full, completed from reference TRBV7-2 and TRBJ2-7, reads GAGVSQSPSNKVTEKGKDVELRCDPISGHTALYWYRQSLGQGLEFLIYFQGNSAPDKSGLPSDRFSAERTGGSVSTLTIQRTQQEDSAVYLCASSLGRIYEQYFGPGTRLTVT.

This clone was counted once. The junction departs from the called germline gene at one end, perhaps through a read error. The chain links TRBV7-7 to TRBJ2-2, with 7 bases fitting TRBD1. CDR1 SSHAT and CDR2 FNYEAQ come from the germline V gene (reference sequence). This CDR3 has 14 residues. In DNA, the CDR3 is TGTGCTAGCAGCCCACAGGGGAACCCCGGGGAGCTGTTTTTT. This gives the protein CASSPQGNPGELFF.

Only a few counts were recorded for this clone. This sequence joins TRBV7-3 and TRBJ1-2; the D is unclear. The germline V gene encodes CDR1 SGHTA and CDR2 FQGTGA. V was trimmed by 3 bases and J by 4 bases, leaving 12 bases between them. The CDR3 is made up of 14 amino acids. The CDR3 sequence is CASSFDPSGYGYTF. CDR3 nucleotides: TGTGCCAGCAGCTTTGACCCTTCAGGCTATGGCTACACCTTC.